Sequencing of this T cell receptor (beta chain) was carried out in a study of regulatory T cells in long-lasting Graves disease. The study's findings and limits: Segments TRBV28, TRBJ1-2 and TRBJ2-5 showed preferential usage in persistent disease. Samples came from peripheral blood alone, without thyroid tissue.

Time point noted: persistent/refractory GD, antithyroid drugs over 5 years with positive TRAb. PBMC RNA served as the TCR library source. This clonotype was counted ten times or more. Its antigen is not identified. According to the study, TCR beta libraries were built with iRepertoire HTBI primers and CDR3-region Arm-PCR. TCRdb re-called the multiplex PCR reads with MiXCR, one entry per CDR3 protein. The data contain hundreds of thousands of distinct CDR3 sequences, about 18% of them seen just once; the ten biggest clones take up roughly 27%. The trim removed 2 bases at V and 7 bases at J, leaving 10 bases unmatched. The CDR3 covers 14 residues. CDR1 and CDR2 (germline): GTSNPN, SVGIG (reference sequence).

Here the sequenced sample was peripheral blood mononuclear cells (PBMCs), taken when the disease was refractory, from a patient treated with antithyroid drugs. J is TRBJ1-2 and V is TRBV30, with 7 bases that match TRBD1. This clonotype originated in a female donor with Graves disease. The CDR3 spells CAWSRPGTVLGYTF. In DNA, the CDR3 is TGTGCCTGGAGTCGGCCCGGGACAGTGCTTGGCTACACCTTC.